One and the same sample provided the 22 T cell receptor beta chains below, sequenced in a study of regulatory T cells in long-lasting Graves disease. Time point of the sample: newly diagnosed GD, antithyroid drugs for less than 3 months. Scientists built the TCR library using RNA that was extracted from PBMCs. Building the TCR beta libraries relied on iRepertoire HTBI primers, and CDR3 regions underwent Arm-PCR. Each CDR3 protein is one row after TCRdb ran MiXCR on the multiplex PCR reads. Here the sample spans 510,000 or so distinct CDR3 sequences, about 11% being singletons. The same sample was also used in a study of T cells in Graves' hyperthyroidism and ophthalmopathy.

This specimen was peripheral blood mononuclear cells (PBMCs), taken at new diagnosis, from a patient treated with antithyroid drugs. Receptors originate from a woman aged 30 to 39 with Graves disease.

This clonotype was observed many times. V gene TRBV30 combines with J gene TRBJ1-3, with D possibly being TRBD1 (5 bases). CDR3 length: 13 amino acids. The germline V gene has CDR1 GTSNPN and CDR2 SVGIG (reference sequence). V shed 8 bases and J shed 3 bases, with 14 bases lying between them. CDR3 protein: CALPGRVGNTIYF. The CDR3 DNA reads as TGTGCCCTCCCGGGCAGGGTTGGAAACACCATATATTTT.

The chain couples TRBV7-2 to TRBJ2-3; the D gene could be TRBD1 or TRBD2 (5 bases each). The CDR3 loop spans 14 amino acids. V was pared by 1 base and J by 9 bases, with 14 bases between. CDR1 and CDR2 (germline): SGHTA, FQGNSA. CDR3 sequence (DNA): TGTGCCAGCAGCTTAGGTGGGGGAATCGAGACGCAGTATTTT. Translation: CASSLGGGIETQYF.

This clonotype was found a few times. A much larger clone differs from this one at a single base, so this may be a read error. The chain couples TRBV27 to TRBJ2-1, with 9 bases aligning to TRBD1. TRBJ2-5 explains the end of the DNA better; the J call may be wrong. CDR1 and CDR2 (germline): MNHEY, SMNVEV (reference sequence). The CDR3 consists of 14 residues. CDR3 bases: TGTGCCAGCAGTTTACCTCGGACAGGGGCCCTCCAGTACTTC. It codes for CASSLPRTGALQYF.

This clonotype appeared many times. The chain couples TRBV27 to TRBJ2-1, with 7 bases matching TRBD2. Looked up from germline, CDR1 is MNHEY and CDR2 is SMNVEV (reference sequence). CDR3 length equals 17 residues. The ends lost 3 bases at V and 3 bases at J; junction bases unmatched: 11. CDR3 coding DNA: TGTGCCAGCAGTTTGGGGATAGCGCCGGGGGGCTACAATGAGCAGTTCTTC. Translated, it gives CASSLGIAPGGYNEQFF.

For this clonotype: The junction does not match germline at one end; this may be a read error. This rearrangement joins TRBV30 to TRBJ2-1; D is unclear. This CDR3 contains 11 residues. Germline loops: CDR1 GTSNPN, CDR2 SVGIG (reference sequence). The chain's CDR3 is CAWSPRNGQFF. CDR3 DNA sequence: TGTGCCTGGAGTCCGAGGAATGGGCAGTTCTTC.

CDR3 bases: TGTGCCAGTTTCCGGGGTGGCAATCAGCCCCAGCATTTT. Translation: CASFRGGNQPQHF. V is TRBV28 and J is TRBJ1-5; D remains unclear. The V end lost 9 bases, the J end lost 2 bases, and 11 bases lay between the germline ends. CDR3 length: 13 amino acids. CDR1 is MDHEN, CDR2 SYDVKM, per germline.

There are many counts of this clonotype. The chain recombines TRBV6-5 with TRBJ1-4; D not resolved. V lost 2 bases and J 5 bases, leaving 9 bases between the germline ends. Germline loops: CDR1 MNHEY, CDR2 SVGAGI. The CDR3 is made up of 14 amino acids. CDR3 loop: CASSYAPFNEKLFF. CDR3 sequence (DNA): TGTGCCAGCAGTTACGCGCCTTTCAATGAAAAACTGTTTTTT.

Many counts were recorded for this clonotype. The CDR3, as DNA: TGTGCCAGCAGGTTCACCGGGACTAGCGGAAAAATAACAGATACGCAGTATTTT. Translating it yields CASRFTGTSGKITDTQYF. The J gene is TRBJ2-3, the V gene TRBV12-3 or TRBV12-4; 11 positions agree with TRBD2. There are 18 residues in the CDR3. Trimming removed 6 bases from V and 3 bases from J; junction bases left unmatched: 14.

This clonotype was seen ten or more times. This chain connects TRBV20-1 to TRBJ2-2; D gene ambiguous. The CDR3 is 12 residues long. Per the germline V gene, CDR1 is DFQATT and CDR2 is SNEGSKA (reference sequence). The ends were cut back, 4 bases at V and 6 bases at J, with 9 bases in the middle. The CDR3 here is CSAIKAAGELFF. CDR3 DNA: TGCAGTGCTATCAAGGCGGCCGGGGAGCTGTTTTTT.

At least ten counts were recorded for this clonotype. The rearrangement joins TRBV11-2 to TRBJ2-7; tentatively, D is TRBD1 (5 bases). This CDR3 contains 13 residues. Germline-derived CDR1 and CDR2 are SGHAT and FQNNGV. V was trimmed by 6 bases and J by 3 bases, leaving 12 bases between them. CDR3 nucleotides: TGTGCCAGCAGTTCCGTCAGGGTCTACGAGCAGTACTTC. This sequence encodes CASSSVRVYEQYF.

The CDR3 loop reads CASSVAPSLVYEQYF. The CDR3 DNA follows: TGTGCCAGCAGCGTAGCCCCTAGCTTAGTCTACGAGCAGTACTTC. This chain joins TRBV9 and TRBJ2-7, with D maybe TRBD2 (5 bases). The germline gives CDR1 SGDLS, CDR2 YYNGEE. With 0 bases removed from V and 3 bases from J, the gap between germline ends came to 13 bases. The CDR3 has 15 residues. The variable domain in full, with the rest retrieved from reference TRBV9 and TRBJ2-7, is DSGVTQTPKHLITATGQRVTLRCSPRSGDLSVYWYQQSLDQGLQFLIQYYNGEERAKGNILERFSAQQFPDLHSELNLSSLELGDSALYFCASSVAPSLVYEQYFGPGTRLTVT.

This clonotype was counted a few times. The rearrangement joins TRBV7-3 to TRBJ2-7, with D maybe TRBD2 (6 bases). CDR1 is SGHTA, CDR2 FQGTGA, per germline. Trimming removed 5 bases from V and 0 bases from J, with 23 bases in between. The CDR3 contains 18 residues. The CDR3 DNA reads TGTGCCAGCAGCACCTCGGAGGGGCTTCACCCCAGCTCCTACGAGCAGTACTTC. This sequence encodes CASSTSEGLHPSSYEQYF.

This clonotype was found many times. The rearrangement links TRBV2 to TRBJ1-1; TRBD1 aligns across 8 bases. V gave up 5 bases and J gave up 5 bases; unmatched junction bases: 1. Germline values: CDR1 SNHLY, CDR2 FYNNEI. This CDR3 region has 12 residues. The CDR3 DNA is TGTGCCAGCAGTTGGACAGGGACTGAAGCTTTCTTT. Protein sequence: CASSWTGTEAFF.

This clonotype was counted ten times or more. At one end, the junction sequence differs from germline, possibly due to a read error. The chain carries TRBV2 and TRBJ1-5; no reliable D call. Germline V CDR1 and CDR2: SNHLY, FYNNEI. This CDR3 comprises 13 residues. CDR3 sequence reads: CASSARENQPQLF. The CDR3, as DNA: TGTGCCAGCAGCGCCCGGGAGAATCAGCCCCAGCTTTTT. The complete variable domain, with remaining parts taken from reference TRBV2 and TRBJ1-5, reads EPEVTQTPSHQVTQMGQEVILRCVPISNHLYFYWYRQILGQKVEFLVSFYNNEISEKSEIFDDQFSVERPDGSNFTLKIRSTKLEDSAMYFCASSARENQPQLFGDGTRLSIL.

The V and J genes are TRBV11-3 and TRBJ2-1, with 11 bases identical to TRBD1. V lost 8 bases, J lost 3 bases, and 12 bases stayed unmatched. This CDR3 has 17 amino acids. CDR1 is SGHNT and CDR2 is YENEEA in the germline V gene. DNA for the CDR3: TGTGCCAGCTCTGGGACAGGGGGGGTGAGGCTCTACAATGAGCAGTTCTTC. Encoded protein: CASSGTGGVRLYNEQFF.

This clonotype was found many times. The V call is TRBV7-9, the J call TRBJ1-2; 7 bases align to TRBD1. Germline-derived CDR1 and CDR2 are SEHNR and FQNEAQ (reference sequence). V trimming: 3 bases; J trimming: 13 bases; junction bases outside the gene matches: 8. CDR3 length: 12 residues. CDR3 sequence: CASSFRTGPSTF. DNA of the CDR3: TGTGCCAGCAGCTTCCGGACAGGCCCTAGCACCTTC.

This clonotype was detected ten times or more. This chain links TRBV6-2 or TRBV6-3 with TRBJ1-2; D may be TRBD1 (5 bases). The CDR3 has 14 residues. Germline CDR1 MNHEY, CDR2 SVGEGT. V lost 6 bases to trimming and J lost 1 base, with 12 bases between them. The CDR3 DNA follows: TGTGCCAGCAGCCCCTCCGACAGTAACTATGGCTACACCTTC. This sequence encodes CASSPSDSNYGYTF.

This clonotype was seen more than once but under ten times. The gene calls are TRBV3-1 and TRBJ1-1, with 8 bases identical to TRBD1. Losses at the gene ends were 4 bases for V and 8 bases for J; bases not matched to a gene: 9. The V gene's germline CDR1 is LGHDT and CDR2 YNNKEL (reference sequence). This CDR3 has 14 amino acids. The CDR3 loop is CASSRSGQGKEAFF. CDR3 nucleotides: TGTGCCAGCAGCCGGAGTGGACAGGGTAAGGAAGCTTTCTTT.

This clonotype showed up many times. As DNA, the CDR3 is TGTGCCAGCGGAGGGACTAGCGGACACAATGAGCAGTTCTTC. Translated: CASGGTSGHNEQFF. This rearrangement joins TRBV12-3 or TRBV12-4 to TRBJ2-1, with TRBD2 matching over 11 bases. The CDR3 has 14 amino acids. V shed 8 bases, J shed 5 bases, and the junction held 5 bases outside the gene matches.

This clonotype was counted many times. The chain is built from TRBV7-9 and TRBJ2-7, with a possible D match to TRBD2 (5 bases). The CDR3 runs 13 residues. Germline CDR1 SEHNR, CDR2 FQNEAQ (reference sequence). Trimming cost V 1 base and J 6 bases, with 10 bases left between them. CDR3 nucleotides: TGTGCCAGCAGCTTAGGGTCTAGCACCGAGCAGTACTTC. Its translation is CASSLGSSTEQYF.

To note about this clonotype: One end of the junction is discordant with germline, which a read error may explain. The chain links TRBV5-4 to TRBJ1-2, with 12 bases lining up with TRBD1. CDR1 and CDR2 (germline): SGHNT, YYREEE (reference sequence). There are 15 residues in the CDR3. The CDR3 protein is CASTPSGTGGYGYIF. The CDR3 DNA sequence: TGTGCCAGCACCCCCTCCGGGACAGGGGGCTATGGCTACATCTTC. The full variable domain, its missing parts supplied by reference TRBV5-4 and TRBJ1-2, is ETGVTQSPTHLIKTRGQQVTLRCSSQSGHNTVSWYQQALGQGPQFIFQYYREEENGRGNFPPRFSGLQFPNYSSELNVNALELDDSALYLCASTPSGTGGYGYIFGSGTRLTVV.

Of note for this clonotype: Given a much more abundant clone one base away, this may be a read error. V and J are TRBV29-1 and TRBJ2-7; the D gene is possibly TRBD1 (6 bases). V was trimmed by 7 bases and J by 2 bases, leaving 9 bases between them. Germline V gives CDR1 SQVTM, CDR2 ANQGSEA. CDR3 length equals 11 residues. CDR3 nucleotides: TGCAGCGCTGGGACAACCTACGAGCAGTACTTC. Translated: CSAGTTYEQYF.